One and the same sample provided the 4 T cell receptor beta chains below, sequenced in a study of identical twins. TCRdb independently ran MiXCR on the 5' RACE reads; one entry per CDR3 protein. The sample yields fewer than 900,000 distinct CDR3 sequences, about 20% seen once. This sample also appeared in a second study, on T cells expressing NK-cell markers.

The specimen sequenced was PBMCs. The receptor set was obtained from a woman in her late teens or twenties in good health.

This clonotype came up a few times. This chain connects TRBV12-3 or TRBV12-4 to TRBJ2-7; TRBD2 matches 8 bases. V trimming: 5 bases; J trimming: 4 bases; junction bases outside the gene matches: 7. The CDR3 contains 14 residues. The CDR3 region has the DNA TGTGCCAGCAGTACGCGGGAGGCCGGGTACGAGCAGTACTTC. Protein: CASSTREAGYEQYF.

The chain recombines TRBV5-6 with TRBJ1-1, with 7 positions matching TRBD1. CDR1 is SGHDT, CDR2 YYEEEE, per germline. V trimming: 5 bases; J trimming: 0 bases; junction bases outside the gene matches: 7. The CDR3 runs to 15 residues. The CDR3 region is CASSRGPVLNTEAFF. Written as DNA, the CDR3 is TGTGCCAGCAGTAGGGGGCCGGTGCTGAACACTGAAGCTTTCTTT.

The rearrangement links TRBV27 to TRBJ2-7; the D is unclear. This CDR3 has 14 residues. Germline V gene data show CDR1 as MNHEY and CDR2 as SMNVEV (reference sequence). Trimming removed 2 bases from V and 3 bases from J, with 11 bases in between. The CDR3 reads CASSLGPGVYEQYF. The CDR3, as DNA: TGTGCCAGCAGTTTAGGGCCTGGGGTCTACGAGCAGTACTTC.

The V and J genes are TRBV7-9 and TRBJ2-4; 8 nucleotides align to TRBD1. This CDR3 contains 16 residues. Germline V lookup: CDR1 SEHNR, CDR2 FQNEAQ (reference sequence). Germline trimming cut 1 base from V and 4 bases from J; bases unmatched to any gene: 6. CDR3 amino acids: CASSLVQGEPKNIQYF. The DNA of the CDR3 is TGTGCCAGCAGCTTAGTACAGGGGGAGCCAAAAAACATTCAGTACTTC.